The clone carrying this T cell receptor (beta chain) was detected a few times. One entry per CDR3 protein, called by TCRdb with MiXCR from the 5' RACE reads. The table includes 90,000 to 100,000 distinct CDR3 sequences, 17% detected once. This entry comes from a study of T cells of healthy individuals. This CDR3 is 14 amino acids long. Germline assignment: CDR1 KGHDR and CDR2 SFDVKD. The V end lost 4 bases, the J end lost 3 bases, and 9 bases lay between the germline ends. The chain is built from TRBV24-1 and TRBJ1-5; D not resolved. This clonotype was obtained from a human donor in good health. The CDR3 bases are TGTGCCACCAGTGAGGGGAGTTACAATCAGCCCCAGCATTTT. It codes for CATSEGSYNQPQHF.